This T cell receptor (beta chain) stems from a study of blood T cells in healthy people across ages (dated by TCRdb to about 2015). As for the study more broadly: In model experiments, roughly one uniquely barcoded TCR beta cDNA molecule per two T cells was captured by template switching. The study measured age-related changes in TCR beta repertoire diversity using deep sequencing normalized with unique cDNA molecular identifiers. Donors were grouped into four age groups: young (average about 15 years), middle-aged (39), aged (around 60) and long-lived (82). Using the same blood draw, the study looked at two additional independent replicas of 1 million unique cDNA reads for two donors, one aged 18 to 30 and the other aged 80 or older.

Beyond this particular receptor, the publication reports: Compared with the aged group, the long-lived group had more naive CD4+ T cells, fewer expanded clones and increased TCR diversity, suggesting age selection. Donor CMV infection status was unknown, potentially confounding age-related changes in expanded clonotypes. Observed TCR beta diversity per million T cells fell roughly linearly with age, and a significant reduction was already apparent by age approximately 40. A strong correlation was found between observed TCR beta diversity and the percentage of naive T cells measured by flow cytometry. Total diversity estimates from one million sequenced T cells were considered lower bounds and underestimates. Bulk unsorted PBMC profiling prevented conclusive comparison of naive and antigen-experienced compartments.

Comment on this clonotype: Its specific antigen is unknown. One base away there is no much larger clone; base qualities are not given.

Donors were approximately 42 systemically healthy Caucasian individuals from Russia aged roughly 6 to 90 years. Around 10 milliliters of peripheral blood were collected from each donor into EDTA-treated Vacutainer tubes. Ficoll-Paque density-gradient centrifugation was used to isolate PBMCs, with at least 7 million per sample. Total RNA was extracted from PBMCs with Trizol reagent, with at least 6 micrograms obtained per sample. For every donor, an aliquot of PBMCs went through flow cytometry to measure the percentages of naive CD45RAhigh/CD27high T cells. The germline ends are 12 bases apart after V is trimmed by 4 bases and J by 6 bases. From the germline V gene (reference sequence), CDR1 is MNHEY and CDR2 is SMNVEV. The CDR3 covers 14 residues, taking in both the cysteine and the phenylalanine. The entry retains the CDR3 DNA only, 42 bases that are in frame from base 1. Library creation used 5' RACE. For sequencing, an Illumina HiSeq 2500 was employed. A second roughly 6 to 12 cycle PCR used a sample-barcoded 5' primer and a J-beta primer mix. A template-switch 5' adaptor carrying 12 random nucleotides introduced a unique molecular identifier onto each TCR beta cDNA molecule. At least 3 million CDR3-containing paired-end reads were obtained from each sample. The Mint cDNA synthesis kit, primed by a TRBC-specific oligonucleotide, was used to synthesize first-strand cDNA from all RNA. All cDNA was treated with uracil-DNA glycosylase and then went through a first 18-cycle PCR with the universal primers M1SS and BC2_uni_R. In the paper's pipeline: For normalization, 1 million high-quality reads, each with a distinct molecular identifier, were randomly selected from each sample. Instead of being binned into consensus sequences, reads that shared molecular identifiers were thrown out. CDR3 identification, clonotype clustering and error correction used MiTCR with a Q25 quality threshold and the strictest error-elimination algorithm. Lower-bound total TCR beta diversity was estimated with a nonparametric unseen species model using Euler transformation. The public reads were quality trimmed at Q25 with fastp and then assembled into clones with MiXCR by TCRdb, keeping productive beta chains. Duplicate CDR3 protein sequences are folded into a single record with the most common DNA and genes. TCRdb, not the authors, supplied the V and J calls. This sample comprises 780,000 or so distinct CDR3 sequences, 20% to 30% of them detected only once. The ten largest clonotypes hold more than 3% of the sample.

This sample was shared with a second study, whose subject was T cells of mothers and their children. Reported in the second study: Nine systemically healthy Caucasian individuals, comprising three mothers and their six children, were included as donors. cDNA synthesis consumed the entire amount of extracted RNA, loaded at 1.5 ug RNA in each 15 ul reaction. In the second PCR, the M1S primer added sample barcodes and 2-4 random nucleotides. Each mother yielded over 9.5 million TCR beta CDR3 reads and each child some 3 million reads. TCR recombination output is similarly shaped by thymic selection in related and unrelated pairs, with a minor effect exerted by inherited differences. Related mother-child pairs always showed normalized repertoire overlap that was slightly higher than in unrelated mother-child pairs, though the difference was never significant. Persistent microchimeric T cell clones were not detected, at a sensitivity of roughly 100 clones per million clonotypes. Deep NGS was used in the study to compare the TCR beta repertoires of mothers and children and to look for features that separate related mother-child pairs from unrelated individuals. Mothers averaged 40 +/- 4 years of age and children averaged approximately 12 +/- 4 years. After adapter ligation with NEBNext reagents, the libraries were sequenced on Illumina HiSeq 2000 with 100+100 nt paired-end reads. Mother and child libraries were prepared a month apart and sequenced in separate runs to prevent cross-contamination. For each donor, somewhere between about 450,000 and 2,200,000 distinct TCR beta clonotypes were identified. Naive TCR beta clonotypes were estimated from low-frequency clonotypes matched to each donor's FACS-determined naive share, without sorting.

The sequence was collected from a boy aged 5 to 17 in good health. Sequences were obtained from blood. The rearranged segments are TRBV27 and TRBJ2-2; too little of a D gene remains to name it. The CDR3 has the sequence CASSSRTPPGELFF. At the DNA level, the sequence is TGTGCCAGCAGTTCCCGGACCCCACCCGGGGAGCTGTTTTTT.